Sequencing of this TCR beta chain was carried out in a study of Ad26.COV2.S vaccination and SARS-CoV-2 variants. Sequencing used immunoSEQ multiplex PCR; TCRdb keeps in-frame clones, though not all of them. Counted here are around 250,000 clones, around 88% occurring once; the ten biggest clones make up 2.9%. Only a few counts were recorded for this clone. Documented treatment: some 19 received Ad26.COV2.S at low or high dose, single or two shots; several received placebo; per-sample allocation not given. At day 63 after the first vaccine or placebo injection, samples were drawn. Trimming cost V 1 base and J 7 bases, with 14 bases left between them. Germline loops: CDR1 LGHDT, CDR2 YNNKEL (reference sequence). The CDR3 sequence is 15 residues long.

The chain uses TRBV3-1 (or the pseudogene TRBV3-2) and TRBJ2-1; either TRBD1 or TRBD2 may fit D (5 bases each). Sequencing used peripheral blood, obtained in a trial of Ad26.COV2.S vaccine versus placebo. The TCR comes from a person between 18 and 65 years old who received the Ad26.COV2.S COVID-19 vaccine or a placebo. CDR3 nucleotide sequence: TGTGCCAGCAGCCAAGGAGGGATTAGGGGTAATGAGCAGTTCTTC. Its protein product is CASSQGGIRGNEQFF.